The present T cell receptor (beta chain) was sequenced within a study of cytomegalovirus exposure and HLA in healthy donors. PCR amplification relied on 60 Vbeta primers (plus 13 Jbeta primers). Using immunoSEQ multiplex PCR, the repertoire was profiled, and TCRdb retains in-frame clones only, with some absent. The sample contains around 140,000 clones, roughly 80% of which appear only once. V lost 3 bases and J 8 bases, leaving 11 bases between the germline ends. CDR3 size: 13 residues. CDR1 WNHNN and CDR2 SYGVQD come from the germline V gene (reference sequence). This TCR came from a woman aged 25 to 39 in good health and CMV-seronegative. The chain recombines TRBV10-1 with TRBJ1-3; no clear D gene. The sequenced sample consisted of PBMCs. The CDR3, as DNA: TGCGCCAGCAGTGAAAACGATCGGGACACCATATATTTT. Its translation: CASSENDRDTIYF.